This TCR beta chain was identified during a study of patients and donors after allogeneic stem cell transplantation (dated by TCRdb to the early 2020s). This clonotype turned up a few times. It lacks a known antigen. Base quality data are lacking; no much larger clone is found one base away. The method behind the library was RT-PCR. The sequencer listed for this sample is NextSeq 550. Using fastp trimming at Q25 and MiXCR clonotype assembly, TCRdb reanalyzed the public sequencing data and kept in-frame beta chains. Rows are unified per CDR3 protein, each entry keeping the most common DNA and genes. This sample has roughly 960,000 distinct CDR3 sequences in its table, and 18% of those were observed once. Under 6.5% of the sample is taken by the ten largest. Relative to germline, V is 4 bases shorter and J is 1 base shorter, with 8 bases between their ends. The CDR3 runs 13 amino acids, cysteine and phenylalanine included. Here the CDR3 DNA is all that survives: 39 bases in frame from base 1. From the germline V gene, CDR1 is SGHDT and CDR2 is YYEEEE.

The sequence joins TRBV5-6 to TRBJ1-1, with no reliable assignment of the D segment. The sequence was obtained from a human donor who was either an allogeneic HSCT recipient or a stem cell or donor lymphocyte infusion donor (not recorded which). It is not recorded whose cells these are; they may come from a transplant donor. Sequencing input: blood, either unsorted or a sorted T cell fraction (not recorded which). The bases are TGTGCCAGCAGCCCAGTGTCGAACACTGAAGCTTTCTTT. Protein translation: CASSPVSNTEAFF.